A selection of T cell receptor beta chains follows, all from one sample in a study of radiation and T cells in renal cell carcinoma. The method was immunoSEQ multiplex PCR; TCRdb's version includes in-frame clones alone and lacks a portion of them. Altogether 120,000 to 150,000 clones are present, 75% to 90% being singletons, with the ten largest covering under 20%. The input for sequencing was blood, taken from a patient whose treatment included radiotherapy and nephrectomy. The receptor set was obtained from a woman aged 45-65 years with renal cell carcinoma. The CDR3 runs from the conserved cysteine through the conserved F or W. The D gene is left open where the match is weak. Size is stated for part of the rows, as once, few or many counts, or as a class when the clone is expanded.

d_call	v_call	j_call	cdr3_length	clone_size	cdr3_nt	cdr3_aa
NA	TRBV18	TRBJ2-3	17	NA	TGTGCCAGCTCACTCAAAGGGAGTATCCCTGGGACAGATACGCAGTATTTT	CASSLKGSIPGTDTQYF
NA	TRBV4-1	TRBJ2-7	14	NA	TGCGCCAGCAGCCGAGCGAGATATACCTACGAGCAGTACTTC	CASSRARYTYEQYF
NA	TRBV16	TRBJ2-3	12	NA	TGTGCCAGCAGCCCTACAGGTTATACGCAGTATTTT	CASSPTGYTQYF
NA	TRBV6-1	TRBJ2-7	14	NA	TGTGCCAGCAGTCTTCAGGGGTATATATACGAGCAGTACTTC	CASSLQGYIYEQYF
TRBD1	TRBV19	TRBJ1-5	19	NA	TGTGCCAGTAGTATAGAGGCGGACAGGGGCGTGTGGCGCAATCAGCCCCAGCATTTT	CASSIEADRGVWRNQPQHF
NA	TRBV6-6	TRBJ2-1	13	NA	TGTGCCAGCAACGGACCAACACGGGATGAGCAGTTCTTC	CASNGPTRDEQFF
TRBD1	TRBV19	TRBJ2-6	15	NA	TGTGCCAGTAGTATCGGGACAGACTCTAGGGCCGTCCTGACTTTC	CASSIGTDSRAVLTF
TRBD1	TRBV19	TRBJ2-6	15	NA	TGTGCCAGTAGGCAACAGGGGTCTGGGGCCAACGTCCTGACTTTC	CASRQQGSGANVLTF
TRBD1	TRBV28	TRBJ1-1	16	NA	TGTGCCAGCAGCCCACGGACAGGGAGCGCGAACACTGAAGCTTTCTTT	CASSPRTGSANTEAFF
NA	TRBV7-6	TRBJ2-7	13	NA	TGTGCCAGCAGCTCCGGACTTCCCTACGAGCAGTACTTC	CASSSGLPYEQYF
TRBD1	TRBV6-1	TRBJ2-5	15	once	TGTGCCAGCAGTGCCATACTACAGGGGGCGAAGACCCAGTACTTC	CASSAILQGAKTQYF
NA	TRBV25-1	TRBJ2-2	15	NA	TGTGCCAGCAGTGAATATCCTGGGGCCACCGGGGAGCTGTTTTTT	CASSEYPGATGELFF
TRBD1	TRBV28	TRBJ2-5	15	NA	TGTGCCAGCAGTTCCAGGACAGGCATCGGAGAGACCCAGTACTTC	CASSSRTGIGETQYF
NA	TRBV2	TRBJ1-3	14	NA	TGTGCCAGCCACCAAGGGTTAAACGGAAACACCATATATTTT	CASHQGLNGNTIYF
NA	TRBV18	TRBJ1-2	16	NA	TGTGCCAGCGGAATTTCGGGCGGACTGTCTAACTATGGCTACACCTTC	CASGISGGLSNYGYTF
TRBD1	TRBV28	TRBJ1-1	14	NA	TGTGCCAGCAGTGCGGGACAGCTACACACTGAAGCTTTCTTT	CASSAGQLHTEAFF
NA	TRBV18	TRBJ2-5	12	NA	TGTGCCAGCTCACCACCGGGTGAGACCCAGTACTTC	CASSPPGETQYF
TRBD1	TRBV7-9	TRBJ1-2	14	once	TGTGCCAGCAGCCGATTGGACAGGGGGCTTGGCTACACCTTC	CASSRLDRGLGYTF
NA	TRBV5-1	TRBJ2-1	17	NA	TGCGCCAGCAGCCCAGGGCTCTCCACGGGACTCAACAATGAGCAGTTCTTC	CASSPGLSTGLNNEQFF
NA	TRBV28	TRBJ1-2	12	NA	TGTGCCAGCAGTGTGACCAGGGAGGGCTACACCTTC	CASSVTREGYTF
NA	TRBV9	TRBJ2-2	13	few	TGTGCCAGCAGGGAGGTGGGCACCGGGGAGCTGTTTTTT	CASREVGTGELFF
NA	TRBV5-1	TRBJ1-1	15	NA	TGCGCCAGCAGCCAGGCCCGGATTACGGACACTGAAGCTTTCTTT	CASSQARITDTEAFF
NA	TRBV18	TRBJ2-2	14	NA	TGTGCCAGCTCGAGTTACGGGCCCACCGGGGAGCTGTTTTTT	CASSSYGPTGELFF
TRBD1	TRBV7-2	TRBJ1-5	15	NA	TGTGCCAGCAGCGCGACAGGGTATAGCAATCAGCCCCAGCATTTT	CASSATGYSNQPQHF
TRBD2	TRBV11-3	TRBJ2-3	16	NA	TGTGCCAGCAGCTTGGGGACTAGCGGGGGCACAGATACGCAGTATTTT	CASSLGTSGGTDTQYF
NA	TRBV29-1	TRBJ2-3	12	NA	TGCAGCGTTGAAGATTTCACAGATACGCAGTATTTT	CSVEDFTDTQYF
NA	TRBV28	TRBJ1-1	13	NA	TGTGCCAGCAGTTTGGGCAGGGAAACTGAAGCTTTCTTT	CASSLGRETEAFF
NA	TRBV30	TRBJ2-1	13	NA	TGTGCCTGGGACAAGCGACAAAACAATGAGCAGTTCTTC	CAWDKRQNNEQFF
NA	TRBV19	TRBJ1-3	15	few	TGTGCCAGTAGGATAGCGGGTTACTCTGGAAACACCATATATTTT	CASRIAGYSGNTIYF
NA	TRBV30	TRBJ1-5	16	NA	TGTGCCTGGAAGCGGCTAGGTCTCGAGGTCGATCAGCCCCAGCATTTT	CAWKRLGLEVDQPQHF
NA	TRBV4-2	TRBJ1-2	16	NA	TGTGCCAGCAGCCAAGACCGGGGGGGAAAGAGCGATGGCTACACCTTC	CASSQDRGGKSDGYTF
TRBD1	TRBV19	TRBJ1-3	16	NA	TGTGCCAGTAGTATTCGGAGGACAGGGGTCGGAAACACCATATATTTT	CASSIRRTGVGNTIYF
NA	TRBV19	TRBJ1-3	17	NA	TGTGCCAGTAGTACCCCCCTAGGGGAAGCGTCTGGAAACACCATATATTTT	CASSTPLGEASGNTIYF
NA	TRBV11-3	TRBJ1-2	13	NA	TGTGCCAGCAGCTCCGGGACGGACTATGGCTACACCTTC	CASSSGTDYGYTF
TRBD1	TRBV27	TRBJ2-7	15	NA	TGTGCCAGCAGAGCCCCGGGACAGGGGATCAACGAGCAGTACTTC	CASRAPGQGINEQYF
NA	TRBV5-1	TRBJ2-3	15	NA	TGCGCCAGCAGCCTGACTGGGCGGTACACAGATACGCAGTATTTT	CASSLTGRYTDTQYF
NA	TRBV4-3	TRBJ1-3	15	NA	TGCGCCAGCAGCCCGGGATCCCGCTCTGGAAACACCATATATTTT	CASSPGSRSGNTIYF
NA	TRBV10-3	TRBJ2-7	13	NA	TGTGCCATCAGTGTTGGACCCAAGGGGGAGCAGTACTTC	CAISVGPKGEQYF
TRBD2	TRBV5-4	TRBJ2-5	15	NA	TGTGCCAGCAGCTTGTTGGGCGGGGGGGAAGAGACCCAGTACTTC	CASSLLGGGEETQYF
NA	TRBV19	TRBJ1-4	14	NA	TGTGCCAGTAGTAATAGTGGGGAGAGAGAAAAACTGTTTTTT	CASSNSGEREKLFF
NA	TRBV4-3	TRBJ1-2	15	NA	TGCGCCAGCAGCCAAGACCAGAGAGGAGGCTATGGCTACACCTTC	CASSQDQRGGYGYTF
TRBD1	TRBV7-8	TRBJ2-7	13	NA	TGTGCCAGCAGCGTGGGACAGTCCTACGAGCAGTACTTC	CASSVGQSYEQYF
NA	TRBV5-1	TRBJ1-3	14	NA	TGCGCCAGCAGCTTGGATACCAATGGAAACACCATATATTTT	CASSLDTNGNTIYF
NA	TRBV27	TRBJ1-2	15	NA	TGTGCCAGCAGTTTAACTCCCGGGACGGACTATGGCTACACCTTC	CASSLTPGTDYGYTF
NA	TRBV7-2	TRBJ2-4	15	NA	TGTGCCAGCAGAACCACCGGGACACGGAAAAACATTCAGTACTTC	CASRTTGTRKNIQYF
TRBD2	TRBV9	TRBJ2-1	15	NA	TGTGCCAGCAGCGCCAGCGGGGTCAGTTACAATGAGCAGTTCTTC	CASSASGVSYNEQFF
NA	TRBV7-8	TRBJ2-5	11	NA	TGTGCCAGCAGCGAGACGGAGACCCAGTACTTC	CASSETETQYF
NA	TRBV4-3	TRBJ2-7	14	NA	TGCGCCAGCAGCCACTTAACAGAGTCCTACGAGCAGTACTTC	CASSHLTESYEQYF
TRBD2	TRBV28	TRBJ2-7	15	NA	TGTGCCAGCAGCCCCCTCTGGGAGGGATCCTACGAGCAGTACTTC	CASSPLWEGSYEQYF
TRBD1	TRBV7-2	TRBJ1-1	12	NA	TGTGCCAGCAGTGACAGGGGGGTGAGGGCTTTCTTT	CASSDRGVRAFF
TRBD1	TRBV6-5	TRBJ1-5	15	NA	TGTGCCAGCAGTCCGGGACAGGGGGCGGGTCAGCCCCAGCATTTT	CASSPGQGAGQPQHF